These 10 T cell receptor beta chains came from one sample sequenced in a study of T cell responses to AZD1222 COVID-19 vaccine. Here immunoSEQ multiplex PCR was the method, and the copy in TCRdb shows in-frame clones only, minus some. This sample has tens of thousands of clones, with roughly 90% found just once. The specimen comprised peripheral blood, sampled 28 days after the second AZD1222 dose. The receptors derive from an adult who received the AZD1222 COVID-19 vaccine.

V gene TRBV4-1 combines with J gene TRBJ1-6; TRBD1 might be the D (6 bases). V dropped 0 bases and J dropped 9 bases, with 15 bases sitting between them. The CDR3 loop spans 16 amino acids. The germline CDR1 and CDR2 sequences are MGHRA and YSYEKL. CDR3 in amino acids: CASSQEGGRVGSPLHF. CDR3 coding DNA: TGCGCCAGCAGCCAAGAGGGGGGCAGGGTCGGTTCACCCCTCCACTTT.

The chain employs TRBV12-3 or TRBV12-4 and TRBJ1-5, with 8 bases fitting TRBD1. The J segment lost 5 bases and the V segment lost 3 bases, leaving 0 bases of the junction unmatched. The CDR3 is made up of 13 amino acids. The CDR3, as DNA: TGTGCCAGCAGTTTGACAGGGGATCAGCCCCAGCATTTT. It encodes CASSLTGDQPQHF.

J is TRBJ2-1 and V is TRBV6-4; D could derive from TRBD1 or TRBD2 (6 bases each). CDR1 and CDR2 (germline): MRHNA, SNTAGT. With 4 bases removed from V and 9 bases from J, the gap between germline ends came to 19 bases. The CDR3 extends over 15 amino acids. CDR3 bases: TGTGCCAGCAGTGCCCAGCCGGGGGCAGATGGTGAGCAGTTCTTC. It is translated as CASSAQPGADGEQFF.

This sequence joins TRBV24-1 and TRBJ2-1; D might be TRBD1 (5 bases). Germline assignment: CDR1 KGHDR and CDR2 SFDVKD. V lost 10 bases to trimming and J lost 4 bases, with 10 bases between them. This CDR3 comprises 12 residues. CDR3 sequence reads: CATGKGYNEQFF. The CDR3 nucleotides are TGTGCCACAGGGAAGGGGTACAATGAGCAGTTCTTC.

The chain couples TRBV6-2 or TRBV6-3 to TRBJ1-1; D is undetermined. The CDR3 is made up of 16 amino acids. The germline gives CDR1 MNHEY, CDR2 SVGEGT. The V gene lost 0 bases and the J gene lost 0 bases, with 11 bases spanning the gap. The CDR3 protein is CASSYSGYYLNTEAFF. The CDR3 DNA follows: TGTGCCAGCAGTTACTCAGGATACTACTTGAACACTGAAGCTTTCTTT.

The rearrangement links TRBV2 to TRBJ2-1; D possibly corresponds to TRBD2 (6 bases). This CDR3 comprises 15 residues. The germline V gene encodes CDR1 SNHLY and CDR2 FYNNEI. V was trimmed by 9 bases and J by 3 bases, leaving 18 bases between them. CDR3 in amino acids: CARAEGGNNYNEQFF. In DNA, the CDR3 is TGTGCCAGAGCCGAGGGCGGGAACAACTACAATGAGCAGTTCTTC. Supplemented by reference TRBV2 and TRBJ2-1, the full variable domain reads EPEVTQTPSHQVTQMGQEVILRCVPISNHLYFYWYRQILGQKVEFLVSFYNNEISEKSEIFDDQFSVERPDGSNFTLKIRSTKLEDSAMYFCARAEGGNNYNEQFFGPGTRLTVL.

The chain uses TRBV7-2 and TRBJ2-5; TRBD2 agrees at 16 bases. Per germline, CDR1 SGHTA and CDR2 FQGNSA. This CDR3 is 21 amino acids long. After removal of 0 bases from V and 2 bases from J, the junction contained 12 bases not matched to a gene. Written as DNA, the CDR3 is TGTGCCAGCAGCTTAGCTCCCGGGACTAGCGGGGGGGCGGAGGTTCAAGAGACCCAGTACTTC. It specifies CASSLAPGTSGGAEVQETQYF.

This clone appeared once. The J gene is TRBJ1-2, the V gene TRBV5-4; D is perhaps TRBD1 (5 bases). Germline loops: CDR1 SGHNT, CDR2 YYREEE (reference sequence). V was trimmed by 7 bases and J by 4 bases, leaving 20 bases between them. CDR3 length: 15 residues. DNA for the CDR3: TGTGCCAGCTCGGTACAAGGCAGGGAAGGCTATGGCTACACCTTC. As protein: CASSVQGREGYGYTF.

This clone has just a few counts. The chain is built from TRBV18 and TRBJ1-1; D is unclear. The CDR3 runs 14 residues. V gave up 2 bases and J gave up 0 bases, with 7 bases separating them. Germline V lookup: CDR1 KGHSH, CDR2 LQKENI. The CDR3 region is CASSPRGMNTEAFF. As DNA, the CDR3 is TGTGCCAGCTCACCAAGAGGGATGAACACTGAAGCTTTCTTT.

The CDR3 here is CASSFNSGGGTEAFF. CDR3 coding DNA: TGCGCCAGCAGCTTCAATTCGGGGGGAGGGACTGAAGCTTTCTTT. V usage is TRBV5-1 and J usage is TRBJ1-1; weak D call: TRBD1 (5 bases). Deletions cut 2 bases from V and 5 bases from J, with 16 bases between. The CDR3 covers 15 residues. Germline V gene sequence: CDR1 SGHRS, CDR2 YFSETQ.